These 14 T cell receptor beta chains were all obtained from the same sample, sequenced in a study of blood T cell repertoires in COVID-19 (dated by TCRdb to 2018 to 2021). Library preparation was by the immunoSEQ multiplex PCR assay. This is the immuneACCESS table as TCRdb keeps it, with only in-frame sequences that have V and J called. A part of the clones is gone; compared with another copy, unresolved V genes explain less than half, and the rest is unexplained. The sample data list 200,000 to 300,000 clones, and around nine tenths of these were observed just once. The ten largest clones take up roughly 4.9% of the sample. Sequencing used peripheral blood. Source of these receptors: a woman aged 55 to 70 with COVID-19, enrolled during active disease.

This clone was counted a few times. The CDR3 nucleotides are TGTGCCTGGAGGCGGTCAAAGGATCAGCCCCAGCATTTT. Protein: CAWRRSKDQPQHF. The rearrangement joins TRBV30 to TRBJ1-5; no firm D call. The CDR3 extends over 13 amino acids. V lost 3 bases to trimming and J lost 5 bases, with 11 bases between them. Germline CDR1 GTSNPN, CDR2 SVGIG (reference sequence). The variable domain in full, completed from reference TRBV30 and TRBJ1-5, reads SQTIHQWPATLVQPVGSPLSLECTVEGTSNPNLYWYRQAAGRGLQLLFYSVGIGQISSEVPQNLSASRPQDRQFILSSKKLLLSDSGFYLCAWRRSKDQPQHFGDGTRLSIL.

Comments on this clone: Other DNA sequences in this sample translate to the same CDR3. The chain uses TRBV7-9 and TRBJ2-2; unclear D gene. Per the germline V gene, CDR1 is SEHNR and CDR2 is FQNEAQ (reference sequence). Trimming took off 1 base at V and 2 bases at J, with 5 bases between the two ends. The CDR3 is 14 amino acids. CDR3 protein: CASSLGANTGELFF. DNA of the CDR3: TGTGCCAGCAGCTTAGGGGCTAACACCGGGGAGCTGTTTTTT.

This clone was found once. The chain uses TRBV7-2 and TRBJ2-1; the match to TRBD2 covers 11 bases. The CDR3 contains 19 residues. The V and J ends lost 5 bases and 0 bases, in that order; junction bases with no gene match: 12. The V gene's germline CDR1 is SGHTA and CDR2 FQGNSA. The CDR3 sequence is CASSPRGTSGQSSYNEQFF. The CDR3 region has the DNA TGTGCCAGCAGCCCCCGCGGGACTAGCGGCCAGAGCTCCTACAATGAGCAGTTCTTC.

This clone was seen a single time. The chain carries TRBV24-1 and TRBJ2-1, with TRBD2 identical over 8 bases. The CDR3 spans 17 residues. The germline gives CDR1 KGHDR, CDR2 SFDVKD. V gave up 4 bases and J gave up 5 bases; unmatched junction bases: 12. The CDR3 DNA reads as TGTGCCACCAGTGACCCGGTGGGCGGGAGGCCCCACAATGAGCAGTTCTTC. It encodes CATSDPVGGRPHNEQFF.

V usage is TRBV4-2 and J usage is TRBJ1-2, with TRBD1 matching over 9 bases. With V trimmed by 4 bases and J by 6 bases, 6 bases remained unmatched. The CDR3 has 14 residues. The germline V gene has CDR1 LGHNA and CDR2 YNFKEQ. CDR3 protein: CASSRRQGVDGYTF. The CDR3, as DNA: TGTGCCAGCAGCCGCCGACAGGGGGTAGATGGCTACACCTTC.

The chain uses TRBV4-3 and TRBJ2-4, with TRBD2 matching 11 bases. CDR1 and CDR2 (germline): LGHNA, YSLEER. This CDR3 has 16 amino acids. Trimming took 1 base from V and 7 from J; bases not matched to a gene: 6. The CDR3 region has the DNA TGCGCCAGCAGCCAAGTCACTAGCGGGAGAGGGAACATTCAGTACTTC. Translation gives CASSQVTSGRGNIQYF.

The chain uses TRBV4-3 and TRBJ1-4; D gene unclear. Trimming cost V 4 bases and J 5 bases, with 11 bases left between them. From germline, CDR1 is LGHNA and CDR2 YSLEER. This CDR3 has 14 amino acids. Here the CDR3 DNA reads TGCGCCAGCAGCCTCAGAGGAGGAAATGAAAAACTGTTTTTT. Amino acid sequence: CASSLRGGNEKLFF.

V usage is TRBV28 and J usage is TRBJ1-6; 7 bases are a match to TRBD1. The CDR3 totals 14 residues. With 5 bases clipped from V and 13 bases from J, the junction kept 11 bases outside the gene matches. CDR1 MDHEN and CDR2 SYDVKM come from the germline V gene. The CDR3 region is CASSRQGSGWPLHF. In DNA, the CDR3 is TGTGCCAGCAGTCGACAGGGCTCGGGTTGGCCCCTCCACTTT.

The chain links TRBV5-1 to TRBJ2-1; 7 bases map to TRBD2. Germline-derived CDR1 and CDR2 are SGHRS and YFSETQ. V was clipped by 2 bases and J by 2 bases; unmatched bases: 1. This CDR3 has 14 residues. The CDR3 sequence is CASSLSGTYNEQFF. The CDR3 coding sequence is TGCGCCAGCAGCTTAAGCGGGACCTACAATGAGCAGTTCTTC. Full variable domain (rest looked up from reference TRBV5-1 and TRBJ2-1): KAGVTQTPRYLIKTRGQQVTLSCSPISGHRSVSWYQQTPGQGLQFLFEYFSETQRNKGNFPGRFSGRQFSNSRSEMNVSTLELGDSALYLCASSLSGTYNEQFFGPGTRLTVL.

The V call is TRBV28, the J call TRBJ2-3, with 10 positions matching TRBD2. V was pared by 5 bases and J by 5 bases, with 10 bases of the junction left unmatched. This CDR3 has 16 amino acids. Germline CDR1 reads MDHEN; CDR2 reads SYDVKM. As DNA, the CDR3 is TGTGCCAGCAGTGCTACTAGCGGGGCTATGATAGATACGCAGTATTTT. Residues: CASSATSGAMIDTQYF. Complete variable domain (other parts from reference TRBV28 and TRBJ2-3): DVKVTQSSRYLVKRTGEKVFLECVQDMDHENMFWYRQDPGLGLRLIYFSYDVKMKEKGDIPEGYSVSREKKERFSLILESASTNQTSMYLCASSATSGAMIDTQYFGPGTRLTVL.

J is TRBJ1-6 and V is TRBV20-1, with D maybe TRBD1 (5 bases). The V end lost 6 bases, the J end lost 8 bases, and 17 bases lay between the germline ends. The CDR3 is 14 residues long. Germline V gene data show CDR1 as DFQATT and CDR2 as SNEGSKA (reference sequence). DNA of the CDR3: TGCAGTGCCAGTGGGGGGGTAGGGGATTCACCCCTCCACTTT. Translating it yields CSASGGVGDSPLHF.

This chain joins TRBV13 and TRBJ2-1, with D possibly being TRBD2 (5 bases). Germline CDR1 is PRHDT and CDR2 is FYEKMQ (reference sequence). This CDR3 contains 14 residues. V shed 8 bases and J shed 10 bases, with 21 bases lying between them. The CDR3 loop is CASSLAPRTGEQFF. The CDR3 DNA reads TGTGCCAGCTCCCTGGCCCCGCGGACGGGGGAGCAGTTCTTC.

This clone was recorded a few times. The chain is built from TRBV11-2 and TRBJ1-6; 9 bases map to TRBD1. The CDR3 spans 15 residues. The ends lost 1 base at V and 10 bases at J; junction bases unmatched: 5. Germline CDR1 is SGHAT and CDR2 is FQNNGV. In DNA, the CDR3 is TGTGCCAGCAGCTTAGGGAGGACAGGGGAATCACCCCTCCACTTT. Its protein is CASSLGRTGESPLHF.

CDR3 region: CASSTAGTASNQPQHF. The CDR3 bases are TGTGCCAGCAGCACAGCCGGGACAGCTTCCAATCAGCCCCAGCATTTT. This chain uses TRBV5-6 with TRBJ1-5, with 7 bases identical to TRBD1. Germline CDR1 reads SGHDT; CDR2 reads YYEEEE. CDR3 length: 16 residues. V shed 4 bases and J 3 bases; nucleotides not matched to a gene: 10. Full variable domain (missing parts from reference TRBV5-6 and TRBJ1-5): DAGVTQSPTHLIKTRGQQVTLRCSPKSGHDTVSWYQQALGQGPQFIFQYYEEEERQRGNFPDRFSGHQFPNYSSELNVNALLLGDSALYLCASSTAGTASNQPQHFGDGTRLSIL.